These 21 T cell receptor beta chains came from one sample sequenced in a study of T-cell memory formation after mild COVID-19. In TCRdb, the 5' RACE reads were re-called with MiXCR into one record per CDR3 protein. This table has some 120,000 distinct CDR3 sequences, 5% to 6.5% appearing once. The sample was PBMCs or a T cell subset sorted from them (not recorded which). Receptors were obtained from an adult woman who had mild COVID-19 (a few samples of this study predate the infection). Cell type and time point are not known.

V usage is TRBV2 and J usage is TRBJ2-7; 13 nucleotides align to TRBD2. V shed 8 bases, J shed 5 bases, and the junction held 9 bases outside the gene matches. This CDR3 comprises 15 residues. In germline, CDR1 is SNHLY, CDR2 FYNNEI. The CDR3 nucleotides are TGTGCCAGCGCTACTAGCGGGGGGGCTGGGAACGAGCAGTACTTC. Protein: CASATSGGAGNEQYF.

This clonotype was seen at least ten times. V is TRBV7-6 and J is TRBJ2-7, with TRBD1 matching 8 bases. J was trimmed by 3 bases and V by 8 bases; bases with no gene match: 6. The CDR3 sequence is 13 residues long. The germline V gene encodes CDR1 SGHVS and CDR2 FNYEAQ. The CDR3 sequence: CASSGTGLYEQYF. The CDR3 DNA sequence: TGTGCCAGCTCCGGGACAGGACTCTACGAGCAGTACTTC.

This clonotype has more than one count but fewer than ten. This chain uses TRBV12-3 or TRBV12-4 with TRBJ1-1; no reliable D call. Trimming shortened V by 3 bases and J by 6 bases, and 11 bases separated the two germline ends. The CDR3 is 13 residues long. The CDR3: CASSFYREAEAFF. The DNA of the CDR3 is TGTGCCAGCAGTTTTTATCGGGAAGCTGAAGCTTTCTTT.

CDR3 loop: CSALRLAGDNEQFF. CDR3 coding DNA: TGCAGCGCCCTTAGGCTAGCGGGAGACAATGAGCAGTTCTTC. V usage is TRBV29-1 and J usage is TRBJ2-1; TRBD2 aligns across 10 bases. The CDR3 contains 14 residues. Germline V gene sequence: CDR1 SQVTM, CDR2 ANQGSEA. V lost 7 bases to trimming and J lost 5 bases; unmatched junction nucleotides: 8.

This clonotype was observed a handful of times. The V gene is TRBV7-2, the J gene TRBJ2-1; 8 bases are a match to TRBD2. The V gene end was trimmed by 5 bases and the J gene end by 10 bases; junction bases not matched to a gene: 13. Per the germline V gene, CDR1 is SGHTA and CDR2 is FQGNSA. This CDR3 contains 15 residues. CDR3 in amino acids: CASSQMTGLAGEQFF. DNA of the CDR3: TGTGCCAGCAGCCAGATGACCGGACTAGCCGGCGAGCAGTTCTTC.

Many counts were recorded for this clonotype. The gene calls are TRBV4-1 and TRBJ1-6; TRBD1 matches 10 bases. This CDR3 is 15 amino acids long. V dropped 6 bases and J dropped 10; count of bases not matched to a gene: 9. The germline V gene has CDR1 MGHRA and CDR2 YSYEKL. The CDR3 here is CASRGTGEFGSPLHF. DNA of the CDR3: TGCGCCAGCAGGGGGACAGGGGAGTTTGGATCACCCCTCCACTTT.

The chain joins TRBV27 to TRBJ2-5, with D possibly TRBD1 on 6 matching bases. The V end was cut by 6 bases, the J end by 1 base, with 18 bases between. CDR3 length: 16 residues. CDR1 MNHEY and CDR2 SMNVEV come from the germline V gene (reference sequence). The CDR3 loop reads CASRLHGQLSQETQYF. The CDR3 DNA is TGTGCCAGCAGACTACACGGACAGCTTTCCCAAGAGACCCAGTACTTC.

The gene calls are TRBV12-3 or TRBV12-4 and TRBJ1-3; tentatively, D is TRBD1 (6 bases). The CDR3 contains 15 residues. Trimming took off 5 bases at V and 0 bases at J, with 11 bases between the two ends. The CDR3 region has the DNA TGTGCCAGCAGTCCCCAACAGGGCTCTGGAAACACCATATATTTT. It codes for CASSPQQGSGNTIYF.

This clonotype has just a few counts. The CDR3 region has the DNA TGTGCCATCAGTGAGCCGACTAGCGAAGAGACCCAGTACTTC. Translated, it gives CAISEPTSEETQYF. The chain has TRBV10-3 and TRBJ2-5, with 8 bases fitting TRBD2. The CDR3 covers 14 residues. Germline CDR1 and CDR2: ENHRY and SYGVKD. Trimming took 2 bases from V and 3 from J; bases not matched to a gene: 2.

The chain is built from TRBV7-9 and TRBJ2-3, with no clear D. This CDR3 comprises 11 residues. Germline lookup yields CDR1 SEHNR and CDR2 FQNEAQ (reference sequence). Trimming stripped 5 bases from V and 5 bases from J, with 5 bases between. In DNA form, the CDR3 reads TGTGCCAGCAGCGAAGGAGATACGCAGTATTTT. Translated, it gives CASSEGDTQYF.

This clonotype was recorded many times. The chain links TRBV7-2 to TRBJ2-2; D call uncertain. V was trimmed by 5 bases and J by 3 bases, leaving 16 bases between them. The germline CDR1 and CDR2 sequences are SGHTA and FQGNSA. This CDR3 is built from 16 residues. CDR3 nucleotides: TGTGCCAGCAGCAAGCAGATTTCCCGGGACACCGGGGAGCTGTTTTTT. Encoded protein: CASSKQISRDTGELFF.

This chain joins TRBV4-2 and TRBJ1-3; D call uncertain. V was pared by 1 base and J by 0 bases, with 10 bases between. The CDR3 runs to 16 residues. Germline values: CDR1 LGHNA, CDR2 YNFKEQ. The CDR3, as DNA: TGTGCCAGCAGCCAAGGGCAGTCTAACTCTGGAAACACCATATATTTT. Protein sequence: CASSQGQSNSGNTIYF.

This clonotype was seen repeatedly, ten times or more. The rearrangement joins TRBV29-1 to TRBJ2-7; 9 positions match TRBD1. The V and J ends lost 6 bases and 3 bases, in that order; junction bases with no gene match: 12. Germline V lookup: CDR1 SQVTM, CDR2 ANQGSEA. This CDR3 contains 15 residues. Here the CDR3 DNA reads TGCAGCGTGAACCTCCGGGGACAGGGAATCTACGAGCAGTACTTC. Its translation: CSVNLRGQGIYEQYF.

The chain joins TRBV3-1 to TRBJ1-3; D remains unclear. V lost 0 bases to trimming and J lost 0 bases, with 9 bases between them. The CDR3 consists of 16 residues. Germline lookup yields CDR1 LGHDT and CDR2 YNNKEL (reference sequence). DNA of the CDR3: TGTGCCAGCAGCCAAGAGGCAATAATCTCTGGAAACACCATATATTTT. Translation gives CASSQEAIISGNTIYF.

For the CDR3, the DNA is TGCAGTGCTAGAGATCGCCGGACAATGAACACCGGGGAGCTGTTTTTT. Its protein is CSARDRRTMNTGELFF. The V gene is TRBV20-1, the J gene TRBJ2-2; possible D gene TRBD1, 5 bases. The CDR3 loop spans 16 amino acids. With 0 bases removed from V and 1 base from J, the gap between germline ends came to 12 bases. Germline V CDR1 and CDR2: DFQATT, SNEGSKA (reference sequence).

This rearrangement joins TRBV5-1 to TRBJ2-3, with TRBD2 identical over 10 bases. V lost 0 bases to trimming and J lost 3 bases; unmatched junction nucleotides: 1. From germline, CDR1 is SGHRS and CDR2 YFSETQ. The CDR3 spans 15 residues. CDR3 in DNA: TGCGCCAGCAGCTTGGTACTAGCGGGAACAGATACGCAGTATTTT. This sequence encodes CASSLVLAGTDTQYF.

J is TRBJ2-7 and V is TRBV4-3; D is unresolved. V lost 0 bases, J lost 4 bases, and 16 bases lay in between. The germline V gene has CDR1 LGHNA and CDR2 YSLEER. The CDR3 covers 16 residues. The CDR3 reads CASSQDQRSSVYEQYF. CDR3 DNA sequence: TGCGCCAGCAGCCAAGATCAGAGGAGTAGTGTTTACGAGCAGTACTTC.

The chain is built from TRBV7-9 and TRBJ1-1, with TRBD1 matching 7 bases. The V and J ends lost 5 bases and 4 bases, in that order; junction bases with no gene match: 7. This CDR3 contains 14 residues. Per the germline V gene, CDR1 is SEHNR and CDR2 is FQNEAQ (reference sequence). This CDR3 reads CASSQGQLGTEAFF. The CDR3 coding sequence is TGTGCCAGCAGCCAGGGACAGCTAGGCACTGAAGCTTTCTTT.

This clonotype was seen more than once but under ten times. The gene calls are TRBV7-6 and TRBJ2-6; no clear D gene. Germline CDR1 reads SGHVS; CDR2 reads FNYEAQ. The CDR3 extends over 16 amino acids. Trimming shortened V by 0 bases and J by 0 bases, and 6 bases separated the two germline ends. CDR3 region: CASSLAVVSGANVLTF. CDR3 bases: TGTGCCAGCAGCTTAGCGGTAGTCTCTGGGGCCAACGTCCTGACTTTC. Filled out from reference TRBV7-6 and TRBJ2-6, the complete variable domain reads GAGVSQSPRYKVTKRGQDVALRCDPISGHVSLYWYRQALGQGPEFLTYFNYEAQQDKSGLPNDRFSAERPEGSISTLTIQRTEQRDSAMYRCASSLAVVSGANVLTFGAGSRLTVL.

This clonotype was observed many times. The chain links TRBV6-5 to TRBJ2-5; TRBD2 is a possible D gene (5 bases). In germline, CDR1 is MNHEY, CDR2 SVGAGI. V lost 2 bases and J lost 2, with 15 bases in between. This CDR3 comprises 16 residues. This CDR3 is CASSYKGVASQETQYF. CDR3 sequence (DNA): TGTGCCAGCAGTTACAAGGGAGTAGCGTCACAAGAGACCCAGTACTTC.

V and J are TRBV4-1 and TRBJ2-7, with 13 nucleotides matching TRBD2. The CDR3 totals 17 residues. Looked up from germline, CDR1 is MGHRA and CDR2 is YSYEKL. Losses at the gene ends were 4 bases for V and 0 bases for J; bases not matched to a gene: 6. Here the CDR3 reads CASSPGLAGAFSYEQYF. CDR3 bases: TGCGCCAGCAGCCCTGGACTAGCGGGGGCCTTCTCCTACGAGCAGTACTTC.